The rows below give T cell receptor beta chains drawn from one sample of a study of shared clonotypes between healthy human individuals. The method was immunoSEQ multiplex PCR; TCRdb's version includes in-frame clones alone and lacks a portion of them. The sample carries approximately 1,500,000 clones, 96% recorded once. Material: naive CD4+ T cells sorted from blood. These receptors were taken from a man aged 30 to 45 in good health. CDR3s include the opening cysteine and the closing phenylalanine or tryptophan. The order of the fields is CDR3 protein, CDR3 DNA, CDR3 length, clone size, D gene, V gene, J gene. The D gene is left open where the match is weak. Clone size is shown for a subset of rows, as once, few, many or a class of expanded clone.

CDR3: CASSLSDNEQFF
DNA: TGTGCCAGCAGCTTAAGCGACAATGAGCAGTTCTTC
length: 12
size: few
D: -
V: TRBV7-3
J: TRBJ2-1

CDR3: CSGNRGAQETQYF
DNA: TGCAGCGGTAACAGGGGTGCGCAAGAGACCCAGTACTTC
length: 13
size: -
D: TRBD1
V: TRBV29-1
J: TRBJ2-5

CDR3: CASSMTHGNTGELFF
DNA: TGTGCCAGCAGTATGACGCACGGTAACACCGGGGAGCTGTTTTTT
length: 15
size: -
D: -
V: TRBV28
J: TRBJ2-2

CDR3: CASSPQFYRGGEQFF
DNA: TGTGCCAGCAGCCCGCAGTTCTACAGGGGAGGGGAGCAGTTCTTC
length: 15
size: -
D: -
V: TRBV11-2
J: TRBJ2-1

CDR3: CASRPLAGASGELFF
DNA: TGTGCCAGCAGACCGCTAGCGGGAGCTTCCGGGGAGCTGTTTTTT
length: 15
size: few
D: TRBD2
V: TRBV28
J: TRBJ2-2

CDR3: CASSLLPTSGSANEQFF
DNA: TGTGCCAGCAGCCTTCTCCCTACTAGCGGGAGCGCTAATGAGCAGTTCTTC
length: 17
size: -
D: TRBD2
V: TRBV9
J: TRBJ2-1

CDR3: CASSLGGTEDYEQYF
DNA: TGCGCCAGCAGCTTGGGGGGGACAGAAGACTACGAGCAGTACTTC
length: 15
size: -
D: TRBD1
V: TRBV5-1
J: TRBJ2-7

CDR3: CASSYLARGKETQYF
DNA: TGTGCCAGCAGTTACTTAGCGAGGGGAAAAGAGACCCAGTACTTC
length: 15
size: -
D: -
V: TRBV6-5
J: TRBJ2-5

CDR3: CASSLGAPGELFF
DNA: TGTGCCAGCAGCTTAGGCGCTCCCGGGGAGCTGTTTTTT
length: 13
size: -
D: -
V: TRBV5-4
J: TRBJ2-2

CDR3: CASSLAGKETQYF
DNA: TGTGCCAGCAGTTTGGCTGGAAAAGAGACCCAGTACTTC
length: 13
size: -
D: -
V: TRBV28
J: TRBJ2-5

CDR3: CASSLPTSGRPDTQYF
DNA: TGCGCCAGCAGCCTCCCGACTAGCGGGAGACCAGATACGCAGTATTTT
length: 16
size: -
D: TRBD2
V: TRBV4-1
J: TRBJ2-3

CDR3: CASSNRDPRNTIYF
DNA: TGTGCCAGCAGCAACCGGGACCCAAGAAACACCATATATTTT
length: 14
size: -
D: -
V: TRBV21-1
J: TRBJ1-3

CDR3: CASSWSPTENTEAFF
DNA: TGCGCCAGCAGCTGGTCCCCGACAGAGAACACTGAAGCTTTCTTT
length: 15
size: -
D: -
V: TRBV5-1
J: TRBJ1-1

CDR3: CASRKDPGAANTEAFF
DNA: TGTGCCAGTAGGAAAGACCCTGGGGCAGCGAACACTGAAGCTTTCTTT
length: 16
size: -
D: -
V: TRBV19
J: TRBJ1-1

CDR3: CASSLWTGDLSNQPQHF
DNA: TGTGCCAGCAGTTTATGGACAGGGGACCTTAGCAATCAGCCCCAGCATTTT
length: 17
size: -
D: TRBD1
V: TRBV28
J: TRBJ1-5

CDR3: CASSVTSGRASGELFF
DNA: TGTGCCAGCAGCGTTACTAGCGGGAGGGCCTCTGGGGAGCTGTTTTTT
length: 16
size: -
D: TRBD2
V: TRBV9
J: TRBJ2-2

CDR3: CASSPMTGGNTEAFF
DNA: TGTGCCAGCTCACCTATGACAGGGGGGAACACTGAAGCTTTCTTT
length: 15
size: -
D: TRBD1
V: TRBV18
J: TRBJ1-1

CDR3: CASSLTVGQGRGNTIYF
DNA: TGTGCCAGCAGCTTAACGGTGGGACAGGGACGAGGAAACACCATATATTTT
length: 17
size: -
D: TRBD1
V: TRBV7-8
J: TRBJ1-3

CDR3: CASSVSTASTDTQYF
DNA: TGCGCCAGCAGCGTTTCGACAGCTAGCACAGATACGCAGTATTTT
length: 15
size: -
D: -
V: TRBV10-2
J: TRBJ2-3

CDR3: CASSPGQGAFF
DNA: TGTGCCAGCTCACCAGGACAGGGCGCGTTCTTC
length: 11
size: -
D: TRBD1
V: TRBV18
J: TRBJ2-1

CDR3: CASSSAGAGTDTQYF
DNA: TGTGCCAGCAGTTCAGCGGGAGCGGGTACAGATACGCAGTATTTT
length: 15
size: -
D: TRBD2
V: TRBV28
J: TRBJ2-3

CDR3: CASSPGYSYNEQFF
DNA: TGTGCCAGCAGTCCCGGATACTCCTACAATGAGCAGTTCTTC
length: 14
size: -
D: -
V: TRBV27
J: TRBJ2-1

CDR3: CASSLGLSGNTIYF
DNA: TGTGCCAGCAGCTTGGGGCTCTCTGGAAACACCATATATTTT
length: 14
size: -
D: -
V: TRBV5-5
J: TRBJ1-3

CDR3: CASSRHSGTVNYNEQFF
DNA: TGTGCCAGCAGTCGTCATAGCGGGACAGTTAATTACAATGAGCAGTTCTTC
length: 17
size: -
D: -
V: TRBV27
J: TRBJ2-1

CDR3: CASSGLAGPPDTQYF
DNA: TGCGCCAGCAGTGGGTTGGCGGGACCCCCAGATACGCAGTATTTT
length: 15
size: -
D: -
V: TRBV10-2
J: TRBJ2-3

CDR3: CASSMGHKTYEQYF
DNA: TGTGCCAGTAGTATGGGGCATAAAACCTACGAGCAGTACTTC
length: 14
size: -
D: -
V: TRBV19
J: TRBJ2-7

CDR3: CASSLTQLQETQYF
DNA: TGTGCCAGCAGCTTAACTCAGCTACAAGAGACCCAGTACTTC
length: 14
size: -
D: -
V: TRBV11-2
J: TRBJ2-5

CDR3: CASSVSVRRSVGELFF
DNA: TGTGCCAGCAGCGTGTCCGTACGGCGGAGCGTCGGGGAGCTGTTTTTT
length: 16
size: -
D: -
V: TRBV9
J: TRBJ2-2

CDR3: CASSSGEGYGYTF
DNA: TGTGCCAGCAGTTCAGGGGAGGGCTATGGCTACACCTTC
length: 13
size: -
D: -
V: TRBV7-9
J: TRBJ1-2

CDR3: CASSFSGAYEQYF
DNA: TGTGCCAGCAGCTTTAGCGGGGCCTACGAGCAGTACTTC
length: 13
size: -
D: TRBD2
V: TRBV5-6
J: TRBJ2-7

CDR3: CASSRFGGTSNTGELFF
DNA: TGCGCCAGCAGCCGATTTGGGGGGACGAGTAACACCGGGGAGCTGTTTTTT
length: 17
size: -
D: -
V: TRBV5-1
J: TRBJ2-2

CDR3: CASSFADSNQPQHF
DNA: TGTGCCAGCAGTTTCGCGGATAGCAATCAGCCCCAGCATTTT
length: 14
size: -
D: -
V: TRBV28
J: TRBJ1-5

CDR3: CASSLETSYEQYF
DNA: TGTGCCAGCAGCTTAGAAACCAGCTACGAGCAGTACTTC
length: 13
size: -
D: -
V: TRBV7-6
J: TRBJ2-7

CDR3: CAISAGLTKIYEQYF
DNA: TGTGCCATCAGTGCTGGACTAACCAAGATCTACGAGCAGTACTTC
length: 15
size: -
D: -
V: TRBV10-3
J: TRBJ2-7

CDR3: CASSPSRGNGQFF
DNA: TGTGCCAGCAGCCCCAGCCGGGGCAATGGGCAGTTCTTC
length: 13
size: -
D: -
V: TRBV7-3
J: TRBJ2-1

CDR3: CATSRDPSLSGSYEQYF
DNA: TGTGCCACCAGCAGAGATCCGAGCTTGAGCGGGAGCTACGAGCAGTACTTC
length: 17
size: -
D: TRBD2
V: TRBV15
J: TRBJ2-7

CDR3: CASNRGEADTQYF
DNA: TGTGCCAGCAACAGGGGGGAGGCCGATACGCAGTATTTT
length: 13
size: -
D: TRBD1
V: TRBV2
J: TRBJ2-3

CDR3: CSGRLGLRDTQYF
DNA: TGCAGCGGCCGTTTAGGGCTCAGGGATACGCAGTATTTT
length: 13
size: -
D: -
V: TRBV29-1
J: TRBJ2-3

CDR3: CASSIRGDQETQYF
DNA: TGTGCCAGCAGTATCCGGGGGGACCAAGAGACCCAGTACTTC
length: 14
size: -
D: TRBD2
V: TRBV7-9
J: TRBJ2-5

CDR3: CASKDSLGNQPQHF
DNA: TGTGCCAGCAAGGACAGCCTTGGGAATCAGCCCCAGCATTTT
length: 14
size: -
D: -
V: TRBV27
J: TRBJ1-5

CDR3: CASSAGLAGGPGYEQYF
DNA: TGCGCCAGCAGCGCAGGACTAGCGGGAGGGCCAGGATACGAGCAGTACTTC
length: 17
size: -
D: TRBD2
V: TRBV5-1
J: TRBJ2-7

CDR3: CASSLTTADYNEQFF
DNA: TGTGCCAGCAGTTTGACCACGGCGGATTACAATGAGCAGTTCTTC
length: 15
size: -
D: -
V: TRBV7-8
J: TRBJ2-1

CDR3: CASSGQGAQPQHF
DNA: TGTGCCAGCAGTGGACAGGGGGCCCAGCCCCAGCATTTT
length: 13
size: once
D: TRBD1
V: TRBV28
J: TRBJ1-5

CDR3: CASSRGPYQPQHF
DNA: TGTGCCAGCAGCCGGGGACCATATCAGCCCCAGCATTTT
length: 13
size: -
D: -
V: TRBV6-5
J: TRBJ1-5

CDR3: CASRAASGIYEQYF
DNA: TGTGCCAGCAGGGCGGCTAGCGGGATATACGAGCAGTACTTC
length: 14
size: -
D: TRBD2
V: TRBV11-1
J: TRBJ2-7

CDR3: CASSAADRVSTDTQYF
DNA: TGTGCCAGCAGCGCCGCGGACAGGGTCAGCACAGATACGCAGTATTTT
length: 16
size: -
D: TRBD1
V: TRBV9
J: TRBJ2-3

CDR3: CASTNDRGGGNEQFF
DNA: TGTGCCAGCACCAATGACAGGGGTGGGGGCAATGAGCAGTTCTTC
length: 15
size: -
D: TRBD1
V: TRBV2
J: TRBJ2-1

CDR3: CAIRGGTEAFF
DNA: TGTGCCATCAGGGGGGGGACTGAAGCTTTCTTT
length: 11
size: -
D: -
V: TRBV10-3
J: TRBJ1-1

CDR3: CASSLPLASFDEQFF
DNA: TGTGCCAGCAGCTTACCCCTAGCCTCTTTTGATGAGCAGTTCTTC
length: 15
size: -
D: -
V: TRBV11-2
J: TRBJ2-1

CDR3: CASSPGLAVGREQFF
DNA: TGCGCCAGCAGCCCTGGACTAGCGGTCGGTAGGGAGCAGTTCTTC
length: 15
size: -
D: TRBD2
V: TRBV5-1
J: TRBJ2-1

CDR3: CASRKTGGLGGANVLTF
DNA: TGTGCCAGCAGAAAAACAGGGGGCCTGGGTGGGGCCAACGTCCTGACTTTC
length: 17
size: -
D: TRBD1
V: TRBV28
J: TRBJ2-6

CDR3: CAISAGKAGEKSGNTIYF
DNA: TGTGCCATCAGTGCAGGAAAGGCGGGGGAGAAAAGTGGAAACACCATATATTTT
length: 18
size: -
D: -
V: TRBV10-3
J: TRBJ1-3

CDR3: CASRPTRNFNQPQHF
DNA: TGTGCCAGCAGACCGACACGGAACTTCAATCAGCCCCAGCATTTT
length: 15
size: few
D: -
V: TRBV6-6
J: TRBJ1-5

CDR3: CASSPLPRGNGELFF
DNA: TGTGCCAGCTCACCACTGCCGAGGGGTAACGGGGAGCTGTTTTTT
length: 15
size: -
D: -
V: TRBV18
J: TRBJ2-2

CDR3: CASSLRRGAGGSTGELFF
DNA: TGTGCCAGCAGCCTCCGGCGAGGGGCGGGAGGGAGCACCGGGGAGCTGTTTTTT
length: 18
size: -
D: TRBD2
V: TRBV7-8
J: TRBJ2-2